This TCR beta chain emerged from a study of cytomegalovirus exposure and HLA in healthy donors. Germline lookup yields CDR1 ENHRY and CDR2 SYGVKD. Trimming stripped 0 bases from V and 4 bases from J, with 2 bases between. This CDR3 is 12 amino acids long. With 60 Vbeta and 13 Jbeta primers, the PCR was carried out. Produced via immunoSEQ multiplex PCR; TCRdb's table is partial and in-frame only. The sample lists about 63,000 clones; approximately 71% were seen once. The chain is built from TRBV10-3 and TRBJ2-3; D gene ambiguous. The source of this sequence is a middle-aged man in good health and CMV-seronegative. Sequencing was performed on PBMCs. CDR3 sequence: CAISESADTQYF. The CDR3 nucleotides read TGTGCCATCAGTGAGTCCGCAGATACGCAGTATTTT.